The clone carrying this TCR beta chain appeared a few times. In the authors' methods: Amplified reference gene primers provided the basis for estimating nucleated cell counts. Using immunoSEQ multiplex PCR, the repertoire was profiled, and TCRdb retains in-frame clones only, with some absent. The V and J calls and clone size are taken from that table; D and trimming were inferred from the DNA. This table holds about 150,000 clones, about four fifths found once. V was cut by 6 bases and J by 8 bases, with 11 bases left in between. There are 13 residues in the CDR3. The sample originates from a study of blood T cell repertoires in COVID-19. Background on the study: Spain, Italy and the United States supplied samples that represented acute and convalescent COVID-19.

The specimen was peripheral blood. V usage is TRBV12-3 or TRBV12-4 and J usage is TRBJ1-6, with D unclear. This TCR came from a woman in her sixties or seventies with acute or convalescent COVID-19. The DNA of the CDR3 is TGTGCCAGCAGGGCCGCTCCTCATTCACCCCTCCACTTT. Protein sequence: CASRAAPHSPLHF.